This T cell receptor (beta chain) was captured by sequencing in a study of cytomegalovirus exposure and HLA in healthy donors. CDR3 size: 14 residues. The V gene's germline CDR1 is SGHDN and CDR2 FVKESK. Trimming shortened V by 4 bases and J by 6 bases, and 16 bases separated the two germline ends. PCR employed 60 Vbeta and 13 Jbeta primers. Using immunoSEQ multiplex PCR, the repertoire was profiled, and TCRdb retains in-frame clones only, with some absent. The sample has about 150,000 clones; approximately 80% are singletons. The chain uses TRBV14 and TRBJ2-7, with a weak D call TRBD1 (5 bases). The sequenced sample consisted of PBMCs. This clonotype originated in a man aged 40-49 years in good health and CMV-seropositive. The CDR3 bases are TGTGCCAGCAGCCCCTCGGCAGGGATCGGCGAGCAGTACTTC. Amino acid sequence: CASSPSAGIGEQYF.